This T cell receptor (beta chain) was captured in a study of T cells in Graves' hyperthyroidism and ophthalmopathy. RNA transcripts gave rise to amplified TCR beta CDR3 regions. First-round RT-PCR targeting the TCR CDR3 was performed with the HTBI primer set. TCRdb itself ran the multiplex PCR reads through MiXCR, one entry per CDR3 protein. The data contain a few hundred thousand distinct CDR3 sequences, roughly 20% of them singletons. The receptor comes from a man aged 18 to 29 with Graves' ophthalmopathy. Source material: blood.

This CDR3 reads CASSLRGQGDNSPLHF. The CDR3 DNA sequence: TGTGCCAGCAGCTTAAGGGGACAGGGAGATAATTCACCCCTCCACTTT. The V call is TRBV7-6, the J call TRBJ1-6, with 9 bases aligning to TRBD1. After removal of 2 bases from V and 5 bases from J, the junction contained 4 bases not matched to a gene. From germline, CDR1 is SGHVS and CDR2 FNYEAQ. The CDR3 runs to 16 residues.